The TCR beta chain described here comes from a study of blood T cell repertoires in COVID-19. On the study more broadly: Samples of COVID-19 (acute and convalescent) were obtained from the United States, Italy and Spain. PBMCs, B-cell-depleted T cells, or T cells provided the cDNA or gDNA that made up the material.

Original processing notes: Reference gene primer amplification yielded estimated nucleated cell counts. Assay: immunoSEQ multiplex PCR; the TCRdb copy retains only in-frame clones and omits some. V and J calls plus clone size are reproduced from that table; the DNA served to infer D and trimming. The sample lists more than 80,000 clones; approximately 82% were seen once. Germline V gene sequence: CDR1 MNHEY, CDR2 SVGAGI. The CDR3 loop spans 16 amino acids. V trimming: 3 bases; J trimming: 3 bases; junction bases outside the gene matches: 9. The V and J genes are TRBV6-5 and TRBJ1-1; 8 bases match TRBD1. This TCR derives from a woman in her seventies with acute or convalescent COVID-19. The sequenced material came from peripheral blood. For the CDR3, the DNA is TGTGCCAGCAGTTATCAGGGGGCTCGGGTCGACACTGAAGCTTTCTTT. This gives the protein CASSYQGARVDTEAFF.